This TCR beta chain was recorded in a study of cytomegalovirus exposure and HLA in healthy donors. Study findings and constraints: As a later analysis showed, a missense DCLRE1C variant was linked to trimming of TCR beta V- and J-genes. Per a prior analysis, the majority of TCR beta V segments were productive roughly 87% or roughly 30% of the time. Presence/absence comparisons presumed near-even sequencing depth among donors.

Regarding this clone: The antigen is unknown.

60 Vbeta and 13 Jbeta primers were used in PCR. In the original processing: An analysis that came later counted 80 million or so unique TCR beta chains, around 10 million shared. Assay: immunoSEQ multiplex PCR; the TCRdb copy retains only in-frame clones and omits some. That table is the source of V, J and clone size, and D and trimming were worked out from the DNA. Among some 180,000 clones listed, 73% were seen once. Trimming shortened V by 0 bases and J by 7 bases, and 10 bases separated the two germline ends. The CDR3 is made up of 13 amino acids. Germline loops: CDR1 GTSNPN, CDR2 SVGIG (reference sequence).

The sequencing input was PBMCs. The TCR comes from a young woman in good health and CMV-seropositive. This chain uses TRBV30 with TRBJ1-5; the D is unclear. CDR3 in DNA: TGTGCCTGGAGTGTACCCCCTCGGCAGCCCCAGCATTTT. Translation gives CAWSVPPRQPQHF.